This TCR beta chain was profiled in a study of PD-1 blockade in mismatch repair-deficient tumors. Study findings and constraints: Tumor-resident clones, often undetectable pretreatment in blood, expanded then contracted after pembrolizumab.

Germline loops: CDR1 SNHLY, CDR2 FYNNEI. Trimming left V 4 bases short and J 6 bases short, with 19 bases between. The CDR3 sequence is 16 residues long. Clones were read by immunoSEQ multiplex PCR, and TCRdb kept only the in-frame ones, dropping some. Of under 50,000 clones in the sample, over 60% were seen once. This clone occurred a few times. Its matching antigen is unknown. The rearrangement joins TRBV2 to TRBJ1-5; D is unresolved. The sample here was PBMCs, taken before pembrolizumab treatment. The sequence was obtained from an adult with mismatch repair-deficient cancer. This chain's CDR3 is CASSVVPGRAGQPQHF. Written as DNA, the CDR3 is TGTGCCAGCAGTGTGGTCCCCGGGAGGGCGGGTCAGCCCCAGCATTTT.